The clone carrying this T cell receptor beta chain was detected only a few times. Antigen: not known. When the RNA was reverse transcribed, random hexamers were used with an input of about 0.5 to 1 ug. The method of amplification for TCR beta CDR3 was immunoSEQ multiplex PCR, covering 54 Vbeta and 13 Jbeta. TCRdb redid the calling of the immunoSEQ multiplex PCR reads with MiXCR, one entry per CDR3 protein. The sample has fewer than 300,000 distinct CDR3 sequences; roughly 85% are singletons. Trimming shortened V by 7 bases and J by 0 bases, and 16 bases separated the two germline ends. The CDR3 consists of 15 residues. CDR1 is LGHDT and CDR2 is YNNKEL in the germline V gene (reference sequence). TCR beta sequencing covered blood CD8+ and CD4+ T cells. Both CD4+ and CD8+ T cells were negatively isolated, and TEMRA cells underwent FACS enrichment. These data come from a study of CD8 T cells in Susac syndrome. Study outcomes and limitations: The study conceded that relatively few individuals underwent its TCR sequencing and HLA analysis.

The clonotype was recovered from a human donor with multiple sclerosis. The gene calls are TRBV3-1 and TRBJ2-7, with D possibly being TRBD1 (8 bases). The material sequenced was CD8+ T cells from PBMCs. CDR3 loop: CASTGGQGASYEQYF. In DNA, the CDR3 is TGTGCCAGCACCGGGGGGCAGGGGGCCTCCTACGAGCAGTACTTC.